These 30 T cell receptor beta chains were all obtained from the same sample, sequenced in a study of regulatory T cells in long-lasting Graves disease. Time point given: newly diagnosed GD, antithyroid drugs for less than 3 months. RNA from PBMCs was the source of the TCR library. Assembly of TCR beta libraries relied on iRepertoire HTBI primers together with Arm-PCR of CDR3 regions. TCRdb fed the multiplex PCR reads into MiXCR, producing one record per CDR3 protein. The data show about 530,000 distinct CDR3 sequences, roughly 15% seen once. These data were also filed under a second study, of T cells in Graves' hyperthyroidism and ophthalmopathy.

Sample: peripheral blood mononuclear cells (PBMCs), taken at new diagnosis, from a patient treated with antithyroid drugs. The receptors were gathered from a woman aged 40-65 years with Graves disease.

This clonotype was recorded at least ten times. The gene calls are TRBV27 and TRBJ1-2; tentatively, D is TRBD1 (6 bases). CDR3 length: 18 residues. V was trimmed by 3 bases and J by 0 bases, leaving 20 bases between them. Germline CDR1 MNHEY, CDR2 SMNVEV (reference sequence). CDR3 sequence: CASSFLPPGAGANYGYTF. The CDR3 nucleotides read TGTGCCAGCAGTTTTCTCCCCCCGGGGGCTGGAGCTAACTATGGCTACACCTTC.

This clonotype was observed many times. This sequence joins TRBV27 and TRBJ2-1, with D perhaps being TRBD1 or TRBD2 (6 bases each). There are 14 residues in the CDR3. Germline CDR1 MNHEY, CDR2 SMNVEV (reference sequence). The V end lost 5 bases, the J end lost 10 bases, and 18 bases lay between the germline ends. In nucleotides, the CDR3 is TGTGCCAGCAGTACCGGGGGCGGATGGGGGGAGCAGTTCTTC. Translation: CASSTGGGWGEQFF.

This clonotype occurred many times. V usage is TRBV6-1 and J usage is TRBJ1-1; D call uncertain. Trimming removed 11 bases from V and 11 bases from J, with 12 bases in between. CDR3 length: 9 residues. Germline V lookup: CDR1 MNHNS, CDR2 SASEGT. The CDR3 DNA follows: TGTGCCCTGACGAATGAGGCTTTCTTT. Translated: CALTNEAFF.

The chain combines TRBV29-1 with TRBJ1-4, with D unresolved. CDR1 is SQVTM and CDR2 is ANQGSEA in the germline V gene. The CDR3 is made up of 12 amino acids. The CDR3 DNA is TGCGACAAATCGGCCTTCAATGAAAAACTGTTTTTT. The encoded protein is CDKSAFNEKLFF.

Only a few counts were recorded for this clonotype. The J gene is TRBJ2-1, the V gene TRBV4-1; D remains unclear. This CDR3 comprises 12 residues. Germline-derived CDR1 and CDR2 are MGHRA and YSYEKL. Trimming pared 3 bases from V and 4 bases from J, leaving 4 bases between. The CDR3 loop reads CASSHLYNEQFF. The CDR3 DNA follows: TGCGCCAGCAGCCACCTTTACAATGAGCAGTTCTTC.

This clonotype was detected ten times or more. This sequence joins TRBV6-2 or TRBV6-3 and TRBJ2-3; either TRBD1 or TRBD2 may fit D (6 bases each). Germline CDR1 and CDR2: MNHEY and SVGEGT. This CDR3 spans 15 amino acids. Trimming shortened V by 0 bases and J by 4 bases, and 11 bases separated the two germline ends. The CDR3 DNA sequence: TGTGCCAGCAGTTACTCGGCGGAGGGGGCAGATACGCAGTATTTT. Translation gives CASSYSAEGADTQYF.

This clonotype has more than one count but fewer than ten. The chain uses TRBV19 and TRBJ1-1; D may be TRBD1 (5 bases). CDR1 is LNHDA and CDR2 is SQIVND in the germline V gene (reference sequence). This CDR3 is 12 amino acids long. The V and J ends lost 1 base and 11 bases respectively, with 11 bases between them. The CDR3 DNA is TGTGCCAGTAGTATAGCAGGGTCGAGGGCTTTCTTT. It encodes CASSIAGSRAFF.

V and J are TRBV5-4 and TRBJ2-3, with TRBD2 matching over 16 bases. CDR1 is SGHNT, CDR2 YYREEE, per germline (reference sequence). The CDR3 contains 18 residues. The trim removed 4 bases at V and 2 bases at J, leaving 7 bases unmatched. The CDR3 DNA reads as TGTGCCAGCAGCCCCGGGACTAGCGGGGGGGCGCCCACAGATACGCAGTATTTT. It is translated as CASSPGTSGGAPTDTQYF.

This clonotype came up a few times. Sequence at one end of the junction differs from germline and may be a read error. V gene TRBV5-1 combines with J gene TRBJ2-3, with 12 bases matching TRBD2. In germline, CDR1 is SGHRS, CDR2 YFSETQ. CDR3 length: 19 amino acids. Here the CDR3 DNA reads TGCGCCAGCAGCTTAACCTCTAGCGGGGGGGCCCTCCGCACAGGTACGCAGTATTTT. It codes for CASSLTSSGGALRTGTQYF.

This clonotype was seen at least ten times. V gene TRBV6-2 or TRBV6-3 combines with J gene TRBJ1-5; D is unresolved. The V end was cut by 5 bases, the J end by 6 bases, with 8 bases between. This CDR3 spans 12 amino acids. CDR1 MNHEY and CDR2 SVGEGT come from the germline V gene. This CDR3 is CASSLIFQPQHF. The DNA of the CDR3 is TGTGCCAGCAGTCTTATCTTTCAGCCCCAGCATTTT.

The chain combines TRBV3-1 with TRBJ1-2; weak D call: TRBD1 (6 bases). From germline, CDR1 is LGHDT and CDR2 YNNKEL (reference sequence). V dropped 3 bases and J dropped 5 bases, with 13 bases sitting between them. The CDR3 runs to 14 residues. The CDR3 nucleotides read TGTGCCAGCAGCCAGACGGACAGCTCTTATGGCTACACCTTC. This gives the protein CASSQTDSSYGYTF.

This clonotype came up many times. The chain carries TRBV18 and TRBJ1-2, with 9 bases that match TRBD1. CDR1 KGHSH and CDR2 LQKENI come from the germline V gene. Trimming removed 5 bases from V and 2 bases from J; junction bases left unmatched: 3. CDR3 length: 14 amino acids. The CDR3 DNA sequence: TGTGCCAGCTCAGCCGGACAGGGGAACTATGGCTACACCTTC. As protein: CASSAGQGNYGYTF.

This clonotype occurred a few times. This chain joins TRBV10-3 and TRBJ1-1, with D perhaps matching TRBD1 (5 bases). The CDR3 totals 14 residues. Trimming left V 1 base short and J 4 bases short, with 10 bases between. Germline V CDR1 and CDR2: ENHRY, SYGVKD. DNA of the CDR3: TGTGCCATCAGTGAGTACCGGGACGGCACTGAAGCTTTCTTT. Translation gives CAISEYRDGTEAFF.

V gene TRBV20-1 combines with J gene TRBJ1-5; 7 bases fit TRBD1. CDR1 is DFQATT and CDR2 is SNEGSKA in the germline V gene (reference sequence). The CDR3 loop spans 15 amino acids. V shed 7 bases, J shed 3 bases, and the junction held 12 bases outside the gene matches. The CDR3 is CSVPTGTSFNQPQHF. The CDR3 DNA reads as TGCAGTGTTCCGACAGGGACCTCCTTCAATCAGCCCCAGCATTTT.

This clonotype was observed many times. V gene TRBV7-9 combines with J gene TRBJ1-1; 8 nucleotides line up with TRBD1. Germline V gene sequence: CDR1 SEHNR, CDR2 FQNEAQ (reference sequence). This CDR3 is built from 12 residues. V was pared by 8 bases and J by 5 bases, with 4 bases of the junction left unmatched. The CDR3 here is CASGQGWTEAFF. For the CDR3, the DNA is TGTGCCAGCGGACAGGGTTGGACTGAAGCTTTCTTT.

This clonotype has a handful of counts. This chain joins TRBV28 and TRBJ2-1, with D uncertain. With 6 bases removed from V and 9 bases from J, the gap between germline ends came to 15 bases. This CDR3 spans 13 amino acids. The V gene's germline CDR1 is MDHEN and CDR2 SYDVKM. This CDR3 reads CASSPVVSGEQFF. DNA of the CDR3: TGTGCCAGCAGCCCAGTCGTCTCCGGTGAGCAGTTCTTC.

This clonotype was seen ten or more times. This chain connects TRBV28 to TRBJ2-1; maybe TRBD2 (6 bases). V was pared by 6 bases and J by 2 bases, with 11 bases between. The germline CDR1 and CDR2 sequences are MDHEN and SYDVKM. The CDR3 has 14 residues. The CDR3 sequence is CASRPPGAYNEQFF. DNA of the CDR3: TGTGCCAGCAGACCCCCGGGAGCCTACAATGAGCAGTTCTTC.

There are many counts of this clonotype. DNA of the CDR3: TGTGCCAGCAGCTCCTACCCCACAGATACGCAGTATTTT. The encoded protein is CASSSYPTDTQYF. V gene TRBV7-3 combines with J gene TRBJ2-3; no reliable D call. The ends were cut back, 4 bases at V and 2 bases at J, with 7 bases in the middle. CDR1 SGHTA and CDR2 FQGTGA come from the germline V gene. CDR3 length: 13 residues.

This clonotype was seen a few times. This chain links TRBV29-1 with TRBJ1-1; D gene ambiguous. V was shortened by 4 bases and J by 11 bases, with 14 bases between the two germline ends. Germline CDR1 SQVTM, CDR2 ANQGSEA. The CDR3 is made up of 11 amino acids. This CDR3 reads CSVADTHWAFF. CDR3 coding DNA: TGCAGCGTTGCCGACACCCATTGGGCTTTCTTT.

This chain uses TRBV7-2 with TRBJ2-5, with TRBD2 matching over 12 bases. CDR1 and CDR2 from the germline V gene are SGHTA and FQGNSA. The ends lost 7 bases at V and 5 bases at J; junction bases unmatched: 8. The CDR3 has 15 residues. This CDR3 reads CASTSSGGAGETQYF. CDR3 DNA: TGTGCCAGCACCTCTAGCGGGGGGGCCGGGGAGACCCAGTACTTC.

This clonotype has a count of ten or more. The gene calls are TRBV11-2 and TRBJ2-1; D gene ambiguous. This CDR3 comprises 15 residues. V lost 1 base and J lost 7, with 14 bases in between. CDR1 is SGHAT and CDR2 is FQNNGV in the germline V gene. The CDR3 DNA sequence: TGTGCCAGCAGCTTAGGTTTTATTCGCAAAAATGAGCAGTTCTTC. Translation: CASSLGFIRKNEQFF.

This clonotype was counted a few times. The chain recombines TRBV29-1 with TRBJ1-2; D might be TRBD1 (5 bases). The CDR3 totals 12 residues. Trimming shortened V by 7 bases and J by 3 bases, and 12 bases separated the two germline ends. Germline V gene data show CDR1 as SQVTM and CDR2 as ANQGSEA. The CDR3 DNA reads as TGCAGCGCCCCCGACAGCTACTATGGCTACACCTTC. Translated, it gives CSAPDSYYGYTF.

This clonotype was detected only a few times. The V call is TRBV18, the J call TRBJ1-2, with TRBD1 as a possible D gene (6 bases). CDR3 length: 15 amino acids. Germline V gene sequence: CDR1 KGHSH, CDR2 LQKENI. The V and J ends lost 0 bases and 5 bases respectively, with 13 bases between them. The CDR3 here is CASSPPSRQDYGYTF. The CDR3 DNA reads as TGTGCCAGCTCACCACCTTCCCGACAGGATTATGGCTACACCTTC. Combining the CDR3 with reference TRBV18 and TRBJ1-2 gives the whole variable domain NAGVMQNPRHLVRRRGQEARLRCSPMKGHSHVYWYRQLPEEGLKFMVYLQKENIIDESGMPKERFSAEFPKEGPSILRIQQVVRGDSAAYFCASSPPSRQDYGYTFGSGTRLTVV.

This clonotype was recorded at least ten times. For the CDR3, the DNA is TGTGCCAGCAGTTTTCTAGCGGTCTACGAGCAGTACTTC. As protein: CASSFLAVYEQYF. The V call is TRBV12-3 or TRBV12-4, the J call TRBJ2-7, with 7 positions matching TRBD2. V gave up 3 bases and J gave up 3 bases; unmatched junction bases: 2. The CDR3 runs to 13 residues.

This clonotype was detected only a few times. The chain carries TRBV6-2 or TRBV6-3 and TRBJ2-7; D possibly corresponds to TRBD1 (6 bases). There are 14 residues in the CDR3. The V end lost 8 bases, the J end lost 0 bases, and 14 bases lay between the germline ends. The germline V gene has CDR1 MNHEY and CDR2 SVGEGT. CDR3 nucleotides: TGTGCCAGCCCTATCTGGGACAACTCCTACGAGCAGTACTTC. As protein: CASPIWDNSYEQYF.

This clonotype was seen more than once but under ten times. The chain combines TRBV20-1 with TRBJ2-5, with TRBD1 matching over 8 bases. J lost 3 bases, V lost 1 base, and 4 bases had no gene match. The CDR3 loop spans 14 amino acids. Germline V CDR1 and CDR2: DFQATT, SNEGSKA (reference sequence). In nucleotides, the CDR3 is TGCAGTGCTAGAGGAGACAGGGGTGAAGAGACCCAGTACTTC. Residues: CSARGDRGEETQYF.

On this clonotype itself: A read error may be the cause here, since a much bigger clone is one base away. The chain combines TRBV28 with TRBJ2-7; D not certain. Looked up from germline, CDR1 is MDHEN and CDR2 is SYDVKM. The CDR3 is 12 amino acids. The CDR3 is CANSLTYTMQYF. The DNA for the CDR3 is TGTGCCAACAGTTTAACGTACACTATGCAGTACTTC.

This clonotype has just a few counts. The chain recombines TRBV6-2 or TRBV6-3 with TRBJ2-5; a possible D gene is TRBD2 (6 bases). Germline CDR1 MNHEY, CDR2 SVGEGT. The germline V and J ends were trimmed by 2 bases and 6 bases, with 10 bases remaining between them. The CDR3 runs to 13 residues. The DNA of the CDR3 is TGTGCCAGCAGTTACGGAGGGGAGAAGACCCAGTACTTC. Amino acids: CASSYGGEKTQYF.

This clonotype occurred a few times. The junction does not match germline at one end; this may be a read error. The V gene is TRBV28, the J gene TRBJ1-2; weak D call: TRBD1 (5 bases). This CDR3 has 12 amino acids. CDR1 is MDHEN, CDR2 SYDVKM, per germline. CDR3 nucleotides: TGTGCCTGCAGCCTACAGGTTGGTGGCTACACCTTC. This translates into CACSLQVGGYTF.

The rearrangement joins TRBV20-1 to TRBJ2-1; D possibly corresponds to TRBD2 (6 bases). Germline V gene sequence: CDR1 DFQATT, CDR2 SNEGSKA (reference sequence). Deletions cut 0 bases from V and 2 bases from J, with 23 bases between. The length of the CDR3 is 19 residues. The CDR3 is CSARDTGAGSGVPYNEQFF. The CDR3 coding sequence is TGCAGTGCTAGAGATACGGGAGCGGGCAGTGGAGTCCCCTACAATGAGCAGTTCTTC.